The clone carrying this T cell receptor beta chain was recorded a few times. Its antigen remains unknown. TCRdb's table, derived via immunoSEQ multiplex PCR, lists solely in-frame clones and lacks some. In the table there are around 40,000 clones, over 70% of which are singletons. V was clipped by 5 bases and J by 8 bases, with 15 bases between them. Germline lookup yields CDR1 SGHDN and CDR2 FVKESK. The CDR3 is 13 amino acids. The record originates from a study of PD-L1 blockade in urothelial cancer. Study overall: Enrolled patients had been treated previously with 0 to 3 chemotherapy regimens. After treatment start, blood was analyzed at 3 weeks (second dose) and at 6 weeks. Regarding the study as a whole: More expansion of tumor-associated blood clones, seen at 3 weeks, marked durable-benefit patients.

This chain connects TRBV14 to TRBJ1-2, with TRBD1 as a possible D gene (6 bases). The sequence came from a man aged 55 to 69 with urothelial cancer. The sequencing here drew on PBMCs, taken around atezolizumab (anti-PD-L1) treatment. The CDR3 bases are TGTGCCAGCAGCGGGAACAGGGTAGGGGGCTACACCTTC. Its translation: CASSGNRVGGYTF. Full variable domain (remainder filled in from reference TRBV14 and TRBJ1-2): EAGVTQFPSHSVIEKGQTVTLRCDPISGHDNLYWYRRVMGKEIKFLLHFVKESKQDESGMPNNRFLAERTGGTYSTLKVQPAELEDSGVYFCASSGNRVGGYTFGSGTRLTVV.